These 2 T cell receptor beta chains came from one sample sequenced in a study of blood T cell repertoires in COVID-19. The repertoire was sequenced with immunoSEQ multiplex PCR; TCRdb's copy has only in-frame clones and lacks some. The repertoire consists of 85,000 to 130,000 clones, with just under 85% occurring once and the leading ten covering 2.5% to 4%. The specimen sequenced was peripheral blood. Receptors originate from a woman aged 80 or over with active or convalescent COVID-19.

The genes are TRBV5-1 and TRBJ1-5; D unclear. Germline loops: CDR1 SGHRS, CDR2 YFSETQ. This CDR3 has 16 amino acids. Trimming shortened V by 4 bases and J by 0 bases, and 14 bases separated the two germline ends. CDR3 nucleotide sequence: TGCGCCAGCAGCCCCTTCCCACAGATTAGCAATCAGCCCCAGCATTTT. Amino acids: CASSPFPQISNQPQHF.

This clone has more than one count but fewer than ten. This chain's CDR3 is CASSQDVGGSGANVLTF. CDR3 nucleotides: TGCGCCAGCAGCCAAGATGTCGGGGGCTCTGGGGCCAACGTCCTGACTTTC. This chain uses TRBV4-1 with TRBJ2-6; TRBD2 is a possible D gene (6 bases). CDR3 length: 17 amino acids. V was pared by 0 bases and J by 0 bases, with 9 bases between. Germline CDR1 is MGHRA and CDR2 is YSYEKL.